One sample yielded the 31 T cell receptor beta chains listed below, sequenced in a study of shared clonotypes between healthy human individuals. Sequenced by immunoSEQ multiplex PCR; TCRdb stores in-frame clones only, minus some. The data contain about 380,000 clones, about 96% of them singletons. Sequencing input: memory CD8+ T cells sorted from blood. This sample's subset: CD45RO+ cells pooled with CCR7-negative TemRA cells. Receptors were obtained from a man aged 30 to 39 in good health.

The rearrangement uses TRBV7-9 and TRBJ2-7; D is unresolved. This CDR3 is 11 amino acids long. V dropped 6 bases and J dropped 3 bases, with 6 bases sitting between them. Germline V gene data show CDR1 as SEHNR and CDR2 as FQNEAQ (reference sequence). The CDR3 DNA is TGTGCCAGCAGGAACGGCTACGAGCAGTACTTC. Encoded protein: CASRNGYEQYF.

Only one count was recorded for this clone. This chain joins TRBV28 and TRBJ2-3; no clear D gene. The V end lost 1 base, the J end lost 0 bases, and 5 bases lay between the germline ends. CDR1 is MDHEN and CDR2 is SYDVKM in the germline V gene. This CDR3 is built from 14 residues. CDR3 in DNA: TGTGCCAGCAGTTTATTTAAAAGCACAGATACGCAGTATTTT. This gives the protein CASSLFKSTDTQYF.

The chain carries TRBV5-4 and TRBJ2-5; TRBD2 agrees at 8 bases. V trimming: 1 base; J trimming: 5 bases; junction bases outside the gene matches: 7. The CDR3 sequence is 15 residues long. The V gene's germline CDR1 is SGHNT and CDR2 YYREEE (reference sequence). CDR3 sequence: CASSLYGTRRETQYF. As DNA, the CDR3 is TGTGCCAGCAGCTTGTACGGGACTAGAAGGGAGACCCAGTACTTC.

The chain carries TRBV6-5 and TRBJ1-5; unclear D gene. The CDR3 is 10 amino acids. CDR1 and CDR2 (germline): MNHEY, SVGAGI. Trimming took off 3 bases at V and 6 bases at J, with 0 bases between the two ends. DNA of the CDR3: TGTGCCAGCAGTTATCAGCCCCAGCATTTT. It encodes CASSYQPQHF.

J is TRBJ2-3 and V is TRBV29-1, with 16 bases matching TRBD2. This CDR3 comprises 18 residues. Trimming took 0 bases from V and 1 from J; bases not matched to a gene: 4. Germline CDR1 and CDR2: SQVTM and ANQGSEA. The chain's CDR3 is CSVEDGTSGRAGTDTQYF. In DNA form, the CDR3 reads TGCAGCGTTGAAGACGGGACTAGCGGGAGGGCCGGCACAGATACGCAGTATTTT.

The chain links TRBV19 to TRBJ2-7; D is undetermined. V shed 6 bases and J shed 2 bases, with 17 bases lying between them. This CDR3 contains 15 residues. Germline V gives CDR1 LNHDA, CDR2 SQIVND (reference sequence). Here the CDR3 DNA reads TGTGCCAGTAGCGACGCCAACGTTCCAGCCTACGAGCAGTACTTC. Amino acids: CASSDANVPAYEQYF.

V and J are TRBV11-2 and TRBJ2-4; D is possibly TRBD1 (6 bases). The CDR3 has 13 residues. V was clipped by 1 base and J by 6 bases, with 7 bases between them. Germline V CDR1 and CDR2: SGHAT, FQNNGV. The chain's CDR3 is CASSLGTVNIQYF. The CDR3 DNA sequence: TGTGCCAGCAGCTTAGGGACAGTAAACATTCAGTACTTC. Full variable domain (rest looked up from reference TRBV11-2 and TRBJ2-4): EAGVAQSPRYKIIEKRQSVAFWCNPISGHATLYWYQQILGQGPKLLIQFQNNGVVDDSQLPKDRFSAERLKGVDSTLKIQPAKLEDSAVYLCASSLGTVNIQYFGAGTRLSVL.

This CDR3 is CASSLGAGKLSSYEQYF. Here the CDR3 DNA reads TGTGCCAGCAGCTTGGGAGCAGGGAAATTGAGCTCCTACGAGCAGTACTTC. The gene calls are TRBV5-4 and TRBJ2-7, with D possibly matching TRBD1 (5 bases). CDR1 and CDR2 from the germline V gene are SGHNT and YYREEE (reference sequence). V dropped 0 bases and J dropped 0 bases, with 16 bases sitting between them. The CDR3 has 17 amino acids.

This CDR3 is CASSPVGFEGYTF. The CDR3, as DNA: TGTGCCAGCAGCCCGGTAGGGTTTGAGGGCTACACCTTC. The chain links TRBV7-9 to TRBJ1-2; D call uncertain. There are 13 residues in the CDR3. The V gene lost 5 bases and the J gene lost 8 bases, with 15 bases spanning the gap. The V gene's germline CDR1 is SEHNR and CDR2 FQNEAQ (reference sequence).

The chain joins TRBV6-5 to TRBJ2-1; D perhaps matches TRBD1 (6 bases). The germline V gene encodes CDR1 MNHEY and CDR2 SVGAGI. This CDR3 is built from 15 residues. V was clipped by 6 bases and J by 0 bases, with 12 bases between them. This chain's CDR3 is CASSESGHSYNEQFF. The DNA for the CDR3 is TGTGCCAGCAGCGAATCGGGACACTCCTACAATGAGCAGTTCTTC.

The table lists this clone with a count of one. V is TRBV18 and J is TRBJ1-5; 7 bases map to TRBD1. The germline gives CDR1 KGHSH, CDR2 LQKENI. This CDR3 spans 14 amino acids. V shed 4 bases, J shed 4 bases, and the junction held 4 bases outside the gene matches. CDR3 in amino acids: CASSLDRANQPQHF. DNA for the CDR3: TGTGCCAGCTCACTCGACAGGGCGAATCAGCCCCAGCATTTT.

This clone has just one count. The chain recombines TRBV5-1 with TRBJ2-5, with TRBD2 matching 9 bases. Trimming cost V 3 bases and J 4 bases; bases outside gene matches: 7. Germline CDR1 reads SGHRS; CDR2 reads YFSETQ. CDR3 size: 15 residues. In DNA, the CDR3 is TGCGCCAGCAGCTCCGTAGCGGGAGCGCCAGAGACCCAGTACTTC. Translating gives CASSSVAGAPETQYF. Full variable domain (remainder filled in from reference TRBV5-1 and TRBJ2-5): KAGVTQTPRYLIKTRGQQVTLSCSPISGHRSVSWYQQTPGQGLQFLFEYFSETQRNKGNFPGRFSGRQFSNSRSEMNVSTLELGDSALYLCASSSVAGAPETQYFGPGTRLLVL.

This rearrangement joins TRBV5-1 to TRBJ2-7, with TRBD2 matching over 10 bases. The CDR3 loop spans 14 amino acids. Losses at the gene ends were 1 base for V and 9 bases for J; bases not matched to a gene: 7. Germline-derived CDR1 and CDR2 are SGHRS and YFSETQ. Here the CDR3 reads CASSLTSGKVGQYF. The CDR3 region has the DNA TGCGCCAGCAGCTTGACTAGCGGGAAGGTCGGGCAGTACTTC.

J is TRBJ2-1 and V is TRBV7-9; D is uncertain. V was clipped by 3 bases and J by 7 bases, with 13 bases between them. The CDR3 runs 14 residues. Germline lookup yields CDR1 SEHNR and CDR2 FQNEAQ (reference sequence). The chain's CDR3 is CASSFINRVNEQFF. For the CDR3, the DNA is TGTGCCAGCAGCTTCATCAACCGTGTTAATGAGCAGTTCTTC. Together with reference TRBV7-9 and TRBJ2-1, the CDR3 gives the full variable domain: DTGVSQNPRHKITKRGQNVTFRCDPISEHNRLYWYRQTLGQGPEFLTYFQNEAQLEKSRLLSDRFSAERPKGSFSTLEIQRTEQGDSAMYLCASSFINRVNEQFFGPGTRLTVL.

This clone has a single count. V usage is TRBV19 and J usage is TRBJ2-7; TRBD1 might be the D (5 bases). The CDR3 sequence is 15 residues long. The V and J ends lost 4 bases and 2 bases respectively, with 15 bases between them. CDR1 and CDR2 (germline): LNHDA, SQIVND (reference sequence). The CDR3 sequence: CASSRFVRGTYEQYF. In DNA form, the CDR3 reads TGTGCCAGTAGTAGGTTCGTAAGGGGAACCTACGAGCAGTACTTC.

The chain couples TRBV20-1 to TRBJ2-1; D is uncertain. CDR1 is DFQATT and CDR2 is SNEGSKA in the germline V gene (reference sequence). V was cut by 1 base and J by 14 bases, with 12 bases left in between. The CDR3 is 11 amino acids. The CDR3 nucleotides are TGCAGTGCTAGAGTTTTCCCCTTTGAGTTCTTC. Amino acid sequence: CSARVFPFEFF.

The chain recombines TRBV20-1 with TRBJ2-7; the D is unclear. Trimming pared 6 bases from V and 3 bases from J, leaving 6 bases between. Germline V gene data show CDR1 as DFQATT and CDR2 as SNEGSKA (reference sequence). The CDR3 is 10 amino acids. This CDR3 is CSAQNYEQYF. The CDR3 coding sequence is TGCAGTGCGCAGAACTACGAGCAGTACTTC.

This chain links TRBV28 with TRBJ2-6; D is unclear. The V and J ends lost 8 bases and 1 base respectively, with 6 bases between them. The CDR3 contains 13 residues. Germline V lookup: CDR1 MDHEN, CDR2 SYDVKM. CDR3 DNA sequence: TGTGCCAGCGCTCAATCTGGGGCCAACGTCCTGACTTTC. This gives the protein CASAQSGANVLTF.

The gene calls are TRBV6-1 and TRBJ1-5; a possible D gene is TRBD1 (5 bases). Germline V gene lookup returns CDR1 MNHNS and CDR2 SASEGT. Trimming removed 3 bases from V and 9 bases from J, with 9 bases in between. The CDR3 has 12 amino acids. CDR3: CASSDRDRPQHF. The CDR3 coding sequence is TGTGCCAGCAGTGACAGGGACCGGCCCCAGCATTTT.

The chain recombines TRBV5-5 with TRBJ2-3; D ambiguous. V was shortened by 0 bases and J by 5 bases, with 4 bases between the two germline ends. Germline CDR1 is SGHKS and CDR2 is YYEKEE (reference sequence). The CDR3 has 12 residues. The CDR3 reads CASSLGGDTQYF. The CDR3 nucleotides are TGTGCCAGCAGCTTGGGGGGAGATACGCAGTATTTT.

The genes are TRBV6-6 and TRBJ2-3; D remains ambiguous. The germline V and J ends were trimmed by 6 bases and 1 base, with 17 bases remaining between them. CDR3 length: 16 residues. CDR1 is MNHNY, CDR2 SVGAGI, per germline (reference sequence). CDR3 sequence reads: CASSHSWDSGTDTQYF. The DNA for the CDR3 is TGTGCCAGCAGCCACTCGTGGGATTCTGGCACAGATACGCAGTATTTT.

This clone has just a few counts. J is TRBJ2-5 and V is TRBV5-1; 8 bases fit TRBD2. Germline lookup yields CDR1 SGHRS and CDR2 YFSETQ. The CDR3 sequence is 15 residues long. The J segment lost 1 base and the V segment lost 4 bases, leaving 6 bases of the junction unmatched. The CDR3 DNA follows: TGCGCCAGCAGCCCCTTCACTAGCGGCCAAGAGACCCAGTACTTC. Translated: CASSPFTSGQETQYF.

The chain recombines TRBV9 with TRBJ2-3; TRBD1 matches at 7 bases. Losses at the gene ends were 0 bases for V and 3 bases for J; bases not matched to a gene: 10. The germline V gene has CDR1 SGDLS and CDR2 YYNGEE. This CDR3 spans 17 amino acids. CDR3 sequence: CASSVAARQGGTDTQYF. In DNA, the CDR3 is TGTGCCAGCAGCGTAGCAGCTAGACAGGGTGGGACAGATACGCAGTATTTT.

As for this clone: This CDR3 is also generated by other DNA sequences in the sample. The V gene is TRBV30, the J gene TRBJ2-2; either TRBD1 or TRBD2 may supply D (5 bases each). Germline values: CDR1 GTSNPN, CDR2 SVGIG (reference sequence). This CDR3 region has 13 residues. V lost 0 bases to trimming and J lost 5 bases, with 7 bases between them. The CDR3 protein is CAWSVGGTGELFF. CDR3 DNA: TGTGCCTGGAGTGTTGGGGGTACCGGGGAGCTGTTTTTT. Full variable domain (missing parts from reference TRBV30 and TRBJ2-2): SQTIHQWPATLVQPVGSPLSLECTVEGTSNPNLYWYRQAAGRGLQLLFYSVGIGQISSEVPQNLSASRPQDRQFILSSKKLLLSDSGFYLCAWSVGGTGELFFGEGSRLTVL.

The chain uses TRBV6-5 and TRBJ1-2, with no clear D. The germline V gene has CDR1 MNHEY and CDR2 SVGAGI. The CDR3 totals 14 residues. V was trimmed by 0 bases and J by 3 bases, leaving 8 bases between them. In DNA form, the CDR3 reads TGTGCCAGCAGTTACTCAGAGTCATACTATGGCTACACCTTC. It is translated as CASSYSESYYGYTF.

This clone occurred once. The rearrangement joins TRBV11-1 to TRBJ2-1; D uncertain. The V and J ends lost 4 bases and 0 bases respectively, with 10 bases between them. The CDR3 is made up of 15 amino acids. Germline CDR1 reads SGHAT; CDR2 reads FQDESV (reference sequence). The CDR3, as DNA: TGTGCCAGCAGCTCGCTAGTGAGCTCCTACAATGAGCAGTTCTTC. Its translation is CASSSLVSSYNEQFF.

This sequence joins TRBV10-3 and TRBJ2-5; 8 bases map to TRBD2. The CDR3 length is 19 residues. CDR1 ENHRY and CDR2 SYGVKD come from the germline V gene. V lost 0 bases, J lost 3 bases, and 15 bases stayed unmatched. The CDR3 bases are TGTGCCATCAGTGAGTCGTTGTTAGCGGGACATATGAGTAAAGAGACCCAGTACTTC. This codes for CAISESLLAGHMSKETQYF.

The gene calls are TRBV5-6 and TRBJ1-2; perhaps TRBD1 as D (6 bases). Germline V gives CDR1 SGHDT, CDR2 YYEEEE. The CDR3 extends over 13 amino acids. V was cut by 2 bases and J by 4 bases, with 9 bases left in between. The DNA of the CDR3 is TGTGCCAGCAGCTTCGGGGGCGTCTATGGCTACACCTTC. Encoded protein: CASSFGGVYGYTF.

V is TRBV28 and J is TRBJ1-2, with a possible D match to TRBD1 (5 bases). The CDR3 is made up of 16 amino acids. The germline gives CDR1 MDHEN, CDR2 SYDVKM. Between the trimmed V and J ends, which lost 0 bases and 0 bases, there was a span of 11 bases. This CDR3 is CASSLWGGGSNYGYTF. In DNA form, the CDR3 reads TGTGCCAGCAGTTTATGGGGGGGAGGGTCTAACTATGGCTACACCTTC.

This chain links TRBV21-1 with TRBJ2-2; the table calls TRBD2, which could not be checked here. TRBV21-1 has pseudogene status. The CDR3 is made up of 17 amino acids. In DNA form, the CDR3 reads TGTGCCAGCAGCAACAGGGAAGGCCTAGCGGGCAGCGGGGAGCTGTTTTTT. The encoded protein is CASSNREGLAGSGELFF.

The chain couples TRBV29-1 to TRBJ1-1, with no clear D. This CDR3 contains 13 residues. The V gene lost 5 bases and the J gene lost 9 bases, with 19 bases spanning the gap. CDR1 SQVTM and CDR2 ANQGSEA come from the germline V gene. The CDR3 region has the DNA TGCAGCGTTCGCGGGAGGGCCAATTTGAAAGCTTTCTTT. This encodes CSVRGRANLKAFF.